These 15 T cell receptor beta chains originate from one sample sequenced in a study of cytomegalovirus exposure and HLA in healthy donors. Primers included in the PCR were 60 Vbeta and 13 Jbeta primers. TCRdb's table, derived via immunoSEQ multiplex PCR, lists solely in-frame clones and lacks some. Seen here are 150,000 or so clones, approximately 80% observed once, and the top ten hold approximately 4%. The sequenced material came from PBMCs. These receptors were taken from a woman between 40 and 55 years old in good health and CMV-seronegative.

The V gene is TRBV5-4, the J gene TRBJ1-2, with D possibly matching TRBD1 (5 bases). The CDR3 length is 14 residues. Trimming left V 2 bases short and J 2 bases short, with 10 bases between. Germline V gene lookup returns CDR1 SGHNT and CDR2 YYREEE (reference sequence). In nucleotides, the CDR3 is TGTGCCAGCAGCTTTGACAGTGGCAACTATGGCTACACCTTC. Its translation: CASSFDSGNYGYTF.

V is TRBV2 and J is TRBJ2-7; 8 nucleotides align to TRBD1. The ends lost 7 bases at V and 4 bases at J; junction bases unmatched: 9. The CDR3 extends over 14 amino acids. The germline V gene has CDR1 SNHLY and CDR2 FYNNEI. This CDR3 reads CASNKDRVLYEQYF. DNA of the CDR3: TGTGCCAGCAACAAGGACAGGGTATTGTACGAGCAGTACTTC.

The chain has TRBV19 and TRBJ2-5; the D gene is possibly TRBD2 (7 bases). Germline-derived CDR1 and CDR2 are LNHDA and SQIVND (reference sequence). Trimming removed 2 bases from V and 5 bases from J, with 15 bases in between. The CDR3 has 15 residues. CDR3 in amino acids: CASSIQGGVRETQYF. CDR3 sequence (DNA): TGTGCCAGTAGTATACAAGGGGGGGTGAGGGAGACCCAGTACTTC.

The rearrangement uses TRBV4-2 and TRBJ1-2, with D possibly matching TRBD1 (6 bases). This CDR3 spans 14 amino acids. Germline CDR1 and CDR2: LGHNA and YNFKEQ. Trimming removed 0 bases from V and 8 bases from J, with 13 bases in between. The chain's CDR3 is CASSQDRTEGGYTF. Written as DNA, the CDR3 is TGTGCCAGCAGCCAAGATAGGACAGAAGGGGGCTACACCTTC.

The chain combines TRBV5-1 with TRBJ1-1; 10 positions match TRBD1. V lost 0 bases, J lost 5 bases, and 7 bases stayed unmatched. The CDR3 length is 16 residues. Germline CDR1 reads SGHRS; CDR2 reads YFSETQ. CDR3 sequence: CASSLVRQGARTEAFF. In nucleotides, the CDR3 is TGCGCCAGCAGCTTGGTCCGACAGGGGGCAAGGACTGAAGCTTTCTTT.

The CDR3 reads CASSPRTGTTYGYTF. The CDR3 nucleotides read TGTGCCAGCAGCCCTCGGACAGGGACTACATATGGCTACACCTTC. This chain connects TRBV7-8 to TRBJ1-2, with TRBD1 matching over 8 bases. The germline V gene encodes CDR1 SGHVS and CDR2 FQNEAQ. Unmatched junction bases numbered 10, after V lost 5 bases and J lost 5 bases. The CDR3 loop spans 15 amino acids.

This sequence joins TRBV5-1 and TRBJ2-7; 7 bases agree with TRBD2. Looked up from germline, CDR1 is SGHRS and CDR2 is YFSETQ. V shed 3 bases, J shed 4 bases, and the junction held 10 bases outside the gene matches. CDR3 size: 15 residues. The CDR3 DNA is TGCGCCAGCAGCTCCCACGGGGGGTTAAGGTACGAGCAGTACTTC. This encodes CASSSHGGLRYEQYF.

The chain carries TRBV30 and TRBJ2-7; D not certain. Germline V gene sequence: CDR1 GTSNPN, CDR2 SVGIG (reference sequence). Trimming pared 0 bases from V and 3 bases from J, leaving 6 bases between. The CDR3 spans 12 residues. CDR3 nucleotides: TGTGCCTGGAGTGTCTCAGGCTACGAGCAGTACTTC. It specifies CAWSVSGYEQYF.

The rearrangement uses TRBV28 and TRBJ2-1; 10 bases match TRBD2. J was trimmed by 0 bases and V by 7 bases; bases with no gene match: 3. The CDR3 totals 15 residues. Looked up from germline, CDR1 is MDHEN and CDR2 is SYDVKM. The CDR3 DNA reads TGTGCCAGCACTACTAGCGGGAACTCCTACAATGAGCAGTTCTTC. This encodes CASTTSGNSYNEQFF.

V and J are TRBV28 and TRBJ1-1, with D possibly TRBD1 on 5 matching bases. The CDR3 is 15 amino acids. Germline V gene data show CDR1 as MDHEN and CDR2 as SYDVKM. The ends were cut back, 4 bases at V and 8 bases at J, with 20 bases in the middle. Written as DNA, the CDR3 is TGTGCCAGCAGTTCGTCCGGGACTCCCCCTAGGGAAGCTTTCTTT. Its protein is CASSSSGTPPREAFF.

This clone was recorded once. The V call is TRBV5-1, the J call TRBJ1-1, with unresolved D. Germline lookup yields CDR1 SGHRS and CDR2 YFSETQ. This CDR3 contains 14 residues. Between the trimmed V and J ends, which lost 7 bases and 0 bases, there was a span of 13 bases. CDR3 region: CASSAQRLNTEAFF. The CDR3 nucleotides are TGCGCCAGCTCCGCTCAGCGGTTGAACACTGAAGCTTTCTTT.

The chain recombines TRBV11-1 with TRBJ2-1; the match to TRBD2 covers 13 bases. Germline assignment: CDR1 SGHAT and CDR2 FQDESV (reference sequence). The CDR3 sequence is 16 residues long. The V gene end was trimmed by 0 bases and the J gene end by 10 bases; junction bases not matched to a gene: 6. CDR3 residues: CASSLAGLAGDIEQFF. CDR3 nucleotide sequence: TGTGCCAGCAGCTTAGCCGGACTAGCGGGGGACATCGAGCAGTTCTTC. The entire variable domain, with the rest obtained from reference TRBV11-1 and TRBJ2-1, is as follows: EAEVAQSPRYKITEKSQAVAFWCDPISGHATLYWYRQILGQGPELLVQFQDESVVDDSQLPKDRFSAERLKGVDSTLKIQPAELGDSAMYLCASSLAGLAGDIEQFFGPGTRLTVL.

This chain uses TRBV6-5 with TRBJ2-3; the D gene is possibly TRBD2 (5 bases). The germline V and J ends were trimmed by 2 bases and 4 bases, with 10 bases remaining between them. CDR3 size: 14 residues. Germline CDR1 and CDR2: MNHEY and SVGAGI. CDR3 DNA sequence: TGTGCCAGCAGTTACGAAGGAGGCGCAGATACGCAGTATTTT. Protein sequence: CASSYEGGADTQYF.

DNA of the CDR3: TGTGCCAGCAGCTTGGACACGGTGGGCTCACCCCTCCACTTT. It encodes CASSLDTVGSPLHF. The chain employs TRBV6-5 and TRBJ1-6; perhaps TRBD1 as D (5 bases). Trimming pared 6 bases from V and 10 bases from J, leaving 16 bases between. Germline V lookup: CDR1 MNHEY, CDR2 SVGAGI. CDR3 length: 14 amino acids.

The V call is TRBV29-1, the J call TRBJ2-7; tentatively, D is TRBD2 (5 bases). The CDR3 runs to 14 residues. From germline, CDR1 is SQVTM and CDR2 ANQGSEA. V shed 0 bases and J shed 8 bases, with 17 bases lying between them. CDR3: CSVEEGPSASKQYF. In DNA form, the CDR3 reads TGCAGCGTTGAAGAAGGGCCCTCAGCTAGCAAGCAGTACTTC.